The sequence of this T cell receptor beta chain was determined in a study of blood T cell repertoires in COVID-19. Original processing notes: Reference gene primer amplification yielded estimated nucleated cell counts. Profiling relied on immunoSEQ multiplex PCR, and the TCRdb table lists in-frame clones only, not all of them. For V, J and clone size, that table is used; D and trimming come from the DNA. The sample lists approximately 480,000 clones; about nine tenths were seen once. Donors were grouped by their self-reported clinical history. The CDR3 is 16 amino acids. V lost 3 bases and J lost 7; bases outside the gene matches: 11. The germline V gene encodes CDR1 DFQATT and CDR2 SNEGSKA (reference sequence).

The material sequenced was PBMCs or T cells enriched from blood (not recorded which). The chain has TRBV20-1 and TRBJ2-1, with 11 bases identical to TRBD2. This clonotype was sampled from a woman aged 18-30 years who had recovered from COVID-19. The chain's CDR3 is CSASPFSGGDRNEQFF. Written as DNA, the CDR3 is TGCAGTGCTAGTCCCTTTAGCGGGGGGGATAGGAATGAGCAGTTCTTC.